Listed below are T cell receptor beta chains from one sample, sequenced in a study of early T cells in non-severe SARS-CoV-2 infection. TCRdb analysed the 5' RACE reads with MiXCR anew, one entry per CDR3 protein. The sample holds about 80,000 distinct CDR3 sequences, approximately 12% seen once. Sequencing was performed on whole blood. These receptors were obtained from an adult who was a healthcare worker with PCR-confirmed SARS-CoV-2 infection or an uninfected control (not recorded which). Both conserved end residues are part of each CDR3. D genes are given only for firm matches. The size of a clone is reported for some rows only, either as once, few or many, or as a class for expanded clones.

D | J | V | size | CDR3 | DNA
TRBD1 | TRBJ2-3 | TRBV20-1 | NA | CSLQGASTDTQYF | TGCAGCCTACAGGGGGCTAGCACAGATACGCAGTATTTT
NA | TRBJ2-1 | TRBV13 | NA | CASSPGLNEQFF | TGTGCCAGCAGCCCGGGACTGAATGAGCAGTTCTTC
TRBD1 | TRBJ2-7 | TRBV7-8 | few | CASSLRQGVFIEQYF | TGTGCCAGCAGCTTAAGGCAGGGGGTATTCATCGAGCAGTACTTC
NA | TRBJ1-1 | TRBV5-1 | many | CASSLLEGSNTEAFF | TGCGCCAGCAGCTTGCTGGAAGGATCGAACACTGAAGCTTTCTTT
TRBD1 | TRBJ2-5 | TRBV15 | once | CATSRRQGETQYF | TGTGCCACCAGCAGAAGACAGGGAGAGACCCAGTACTTC
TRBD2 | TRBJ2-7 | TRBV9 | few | CASSVSGRNNEQYF | TGTGCCAGCAGCGTAAGCGGGAGAAACAACGAGCAGTACTTC
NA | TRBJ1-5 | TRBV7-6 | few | CASSGGGPQHF | TGTGCCAGCAGCGGTGGGGGACCCCAGCATTTT
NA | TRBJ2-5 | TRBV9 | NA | CASSATRSQETQYF | TGTGCCAGCAGCGCGACTAGGAGCCAAGAGACCCAGTACTTC
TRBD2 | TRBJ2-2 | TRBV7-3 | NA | CASSLTGGLAGVTGELFF | TGTGCCAGCAGCTTAACGGGGGGACTAGCGGGAGTCACCGGGGAGCTGTTTTTT
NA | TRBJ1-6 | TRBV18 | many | CASSQTGNGISYNSPLHF | TGTGCCAGCTCACAAACAGGGAATGGGATCTCCTATAATTCACCCCTCCACTTT
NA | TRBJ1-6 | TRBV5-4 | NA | CASSPKTGTNSPLHF | TGTGCCAGCAGCCCTAAAACGGGTACCAATTCACCCCTCCACTTT
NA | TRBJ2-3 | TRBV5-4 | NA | CASSLAGQLSDTQYF | TGTGCCAGCAGCTTGGCAGGGCAGCTCTCAGATACGCAGTATTTT
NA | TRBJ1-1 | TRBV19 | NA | CATKPLGHSEAFF | TGTGCCACCAAACCGCTGGGGCACTCTGAAGCTTTCTTT
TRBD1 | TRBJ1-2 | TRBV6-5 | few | CASSYTGGGYTF | TGTGCCAGCAGTTACACAGGGGGTGGCTACACCTTC
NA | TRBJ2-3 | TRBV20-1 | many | CSARDLTIGDTQYF | TGCAGTGCTAGAGATCTGACTATAGGAGATACGCAGTATTTT
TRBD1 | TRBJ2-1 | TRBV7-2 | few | CASSPKGQGYNEQFF | TGTGCCAGCAGCCCCAAGGGACAGGGATACAATGAGCAGTTCTTC
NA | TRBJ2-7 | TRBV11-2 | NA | CASSLDLPQQVLSYEQYF | TGTGCCAGCAGCTTAGATCTCCCCCAGCAGGTCCTCTCCTACGAGCAGTACTTC
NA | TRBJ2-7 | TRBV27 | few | CASSLSGWGHEQYF | TGTGCCAGCAGTTTATCGGGCTGGGGGCACGAGCAGTACTTC
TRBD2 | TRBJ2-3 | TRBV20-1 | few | CSARSGYGTDTQYF | TGCAGTGCGCGTAGCGGGTACGGGACAGATACGCAGTATTTT
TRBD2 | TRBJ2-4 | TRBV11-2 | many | CASSFQNGLAGLAKNIQYF | TGTGCCAGCAGCTTCCAAAACGGACTAGCGGGGCTAGCCAAAAACATTCAGTACTTC
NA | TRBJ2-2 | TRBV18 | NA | CASYTLGARRSNTGELFF | TGTGCCAGCTACACCTTAGGGGCCCGGCGATCGAACACCGGGGAGCTGTTTTTT
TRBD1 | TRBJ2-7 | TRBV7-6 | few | CASSFGLSGQGNEQYF | TGTGCCAGCAGCTTCGGCCTCTCGGGACAGGGTAACGAGCAGTACTTC
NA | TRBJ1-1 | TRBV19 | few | CASSIGRLPRKTEAFF | TGTGCCAGTAGTATAGGGCGACTCCCCAGAAAAACTGAAGCTTTCTTT
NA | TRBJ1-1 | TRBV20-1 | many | CSARDTMNTEAFF | TGCAGTGCTAGGGATACAATGAACACTGAAGCTTTCTTT
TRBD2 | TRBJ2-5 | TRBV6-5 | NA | CASSGSTLFLRTSGSGETQYF | TGTGCCAGCAGTGGTTCCACCCTTTTCCTCCGGACTAGCGGGAGTGGAGAGACCCAGTACTTC
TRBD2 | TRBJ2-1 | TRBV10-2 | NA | CASTPGTSGRLNEQFF | TGCGCCAGCACCCCCGGGACTAGCGGGAGATTGAATGAGCAGTTCTTC
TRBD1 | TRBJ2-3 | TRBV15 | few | CATGNNRGVTDTQYF | TGTGCCACCGGAAATAACAGGGGGGTCACAGATACGCAGTATTTT
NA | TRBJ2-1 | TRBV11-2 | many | CASRGSGATSYNEQFF | TGTGCCAGCAGGGGGTCGGGAGCTACCTCCTACAATGAGCAGTTCTTC
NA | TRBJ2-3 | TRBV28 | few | CASSLPAGNTQYF | TGTGCCAGCAGTTTGCCCGCGGGGAATACGCAGTATTTT
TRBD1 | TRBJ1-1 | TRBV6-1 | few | CASTWDSEAFF | TGTGCCAGCACTTGGGACAGCGAAGCTTTCTTT
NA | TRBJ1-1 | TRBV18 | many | CASSPTAAGTEAFF | TGTGCCAGCTCACCGACGGCAGCGGGCACTGAAGCTTTCTTT
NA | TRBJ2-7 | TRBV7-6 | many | CASSPLASSYEQYF | TGTGCCAGCAGCCCACTAGCCAGCTCCTACGAGCAGTACTTC
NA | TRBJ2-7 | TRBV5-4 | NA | CASSPGFGEQYF | TGTGCCAGCAGCCCTGGCTTCGGGGAGCAGTACTTC
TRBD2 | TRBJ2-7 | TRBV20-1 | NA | CSARTSGTPYEQYF | TGCAGTGCCAGGACTAGCGGGACCCCCTACGAGCAGTACTTC
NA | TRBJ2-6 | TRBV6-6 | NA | CASSNANVLTF | TGTGCCAGCAGTAATGCCAACGTCCTGACTTTC
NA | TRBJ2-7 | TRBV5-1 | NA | CASSLADSRFYEQYF | TGCGCCAGCAGCTTGGCAGACAGTAGGTTTTACGAGCAGTACTTC
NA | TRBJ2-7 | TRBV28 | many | CASSPPSYEQYF | TGTGCCAGCAGCCCCCCCAGCTACGAGCAGTACTTC
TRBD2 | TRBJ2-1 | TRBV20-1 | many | CSAMGGRATNEQFF | TGCAGTGCTATGGGCGGGAGAGCTACCAATGAGCAGTTCTTC
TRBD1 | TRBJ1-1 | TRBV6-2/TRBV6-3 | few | CASSRQGAKNTEAFF | TGTGCCAGCAGCCGACAGGGGGCTAAGAACACTGAAGCTTTCTTT
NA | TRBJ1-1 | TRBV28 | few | CASSTGRTEAFF | TGTGCCAGCAGTACTGGACGGACTGAAGCTTTCTTT
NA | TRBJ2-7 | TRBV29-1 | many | CSVRGGSSYEQYF | TGCAGCGTGAGGGGCGGGTCCTCCTACGAGCAGTACTTC
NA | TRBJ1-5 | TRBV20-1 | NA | CSARDPTGFNQPQHF | TGCAGTGCTAGAGACCCTACAGGTTTCAATCAGCCCCAGCATTTT
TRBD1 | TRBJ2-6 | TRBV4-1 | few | CASSQVDRGLRGANVLTF | TGCGCCAGCAGCCAAGTGGACAGGGGGCTGAGAGGGGCCAACGTCCTGACTTTC
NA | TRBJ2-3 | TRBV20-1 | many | CSAPALGDWQYF | TGCAGTGCTCCCGCCCTTGGGGACTGGCAGTATTTT
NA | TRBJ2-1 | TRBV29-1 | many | CSVLQNNNEQFF | TGCAGCGTTCTGCAAAACAACAATGAGCAGTTCTTC